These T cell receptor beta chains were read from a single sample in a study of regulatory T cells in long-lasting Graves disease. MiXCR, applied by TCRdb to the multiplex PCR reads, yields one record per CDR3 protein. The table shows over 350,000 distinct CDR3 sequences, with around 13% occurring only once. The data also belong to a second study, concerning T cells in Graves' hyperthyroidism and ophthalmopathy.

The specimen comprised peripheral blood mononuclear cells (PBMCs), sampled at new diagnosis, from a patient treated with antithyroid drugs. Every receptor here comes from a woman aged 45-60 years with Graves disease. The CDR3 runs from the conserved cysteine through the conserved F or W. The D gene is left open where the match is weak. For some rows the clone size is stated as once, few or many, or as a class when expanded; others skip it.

CDR3 DNA: TGTGCCATCAGTGCACTAGCGTACAATGAGCAGTTCTTC
CDR3 protein: CAISALAYNEQFF
CDR3 length: 13
J gene: TRBJ2-1
D gene: TRBD2
clone size: NA
V gene: TRBV10-3

CDR3 DNA: TGTGCCAGCAGCTTAGGAGGGGAAGAGACCCAGTACTTC
CDR3 protein: CASSLGGEETQYF
CDR3 length: 13
J gene: TRBJ2-5
D gene: NA
clone size: many
V gene: TRBV5-1

CDR3 DNA: TGCAGTGCTAGGACTAGCGGGAGTTGGGATGAGCAGTTCTTC
CDR3 protein: CSARTSGSWDEQFF
CDR3 length: 14
J gene: TRBJ2-1
D gene: TRBD2
clone size: many
V gene: TRBV20-1

CDR3 DNA: TGCGCCAGCAGCCCGACCCTTGGGACAGCCGAGCAGACCCAGTACTTC
CDR3 protein: CASSPTLGTAEQTQYF
CDR3 length: 16
J gene: TRBJ2-5
D gene: TRBD1
clone size: NA
V gene: TRBV5-1

CDR3 DNA: TGTGCCAGCAGCGTTAAGACAGGTTTCGGATCACCCCTCCACTTT
CDR3 protein: CASSVKTGFGSPLHF
CDR3 length: 15
J gene: TRBJ1-6
D gene: NA
clone size: few
V gene: TRBV9

CDR3 DNA: TGTGCCAGCAGCTCAGGGACAGGGGGACTAGAGGGGGAGACCCAGTACTTC
CDR3 protein: CASSSGTGGLEGETQYF
CDR3 length: 17
J gene: TRBJ2-5
D gene: TRBD1
clone size: many
V gene: TRBV5-4

CDR3 DNA: TGTGCCAGCAGTTTATGGGGACAGGGTAATCAGCCCCAGCATTTT
CDR3 protein: CASSLWGQGNQPQHF
CDR3 length: 15
J gene: TRBJ1-5
D gene: TRBD1
clone size: few
V gene: TRBV28

CDR3 DNA: TGCGCCAGCCATACGACCAGGATGTCTGAGCAGTTCTTC
CDR3 protein: CASHTTRMSEQFF
CDR3 length: 13
J gene: TRBJ2-1
D gene: NA
clone size: few
V gene: TRBV10-1

CDR3 DNA: TGTGCCAGCAGCTTAAGAGCCGCGGGGAGCTCCTACAATGAGCAGTTCTTC
CDR3 protein: CASSLRAAGSSYNEQFF
CDR3 length: 17
J gene: TRBJ2-1
D gene: NA
clone size: many
V gene: TRBV13

CDR3 DNA: TGCGCCAGCAGCCCGGGCCTTAGACTAGCGGGAGAGACCCAGTACTTC
CDR3 protein: CASSPGLRLAGETQYF
CDR3 length: 16
J gene: TRBJ2-5
D gene: TRBD2
clone size: few
V gene: TRBV5-1

CDR3 DNA: TGTGCCAGCAGTCAACCCCCGACACAAAACTATGGCTACACCTTC
CDR3 protein: CASSQPPTQNYGYTF
CDR3 length: 15
J gene: TRBJ1-2
D gene: NA
clone size: many
V gene: TRBV6-1

CDR3 DNA: TGTGCTAGTGGTTTGAGCCGAACTAGCGGGATGAACAATGAGCAGTTCTTC
CDR3 protein: CASGLSRTSGMNNEQFF
CDR3 length: 17
J gene: TRBJ2-1
D gene: TRBD2
clone size: many
V gene: TRBV12-5

CDR3 DNA: TGTGCCAGCAGTCGGGCGAACACTGAAGCTTTCTTT
CDR3 protein: CASSRANTEAFF
CDR3 length: 12
J gene: TRBJ1-1
D gene: NA
clone size: many
V gene: TRBV2

CDR3 DNA: TGCAGTGCTCACCCTACTCAATCCTCAACCTACGAGCAGTACTTC
CDR3 protein: CSAHPTQSSTYEQYF
CDR3 length: 15
J gene: TRBJ2-7
D gene: NA
clone size: NA
V gene: TRBV20-1

CDR3 DNA: TGTGCCACCAGTGCCCCCGACAGGGGAACGGAAAAACTGTTTTTT
CDR3 protein: CATSAPDRGTEKLFF
CDR3 length: 15
J gene: TRBJ1-4
D gene: TRBD1
clone size: many
V gene: TRBV24-1

CDR3 DNA: TGCGCCAGCAGCTTGGGCATGGGAGCCGGCGTGCCCAATGAGCAGTTCTTC
CDR3 protein: CASSLGMGAGVPNEQFF
CDR3 length: 17
J gene: TRBJ2-1
D gene: NA
clone size: few
V gene: TRBV5-1

CDR3 DNA: TGTGCCAGCAGCGCCTACCTAGCGAAGAGCAAAGAGACCCAGTACTTC
CDR3 protein: CASSAYLAKSKETQYF
CDR3 length: 16
J gene: TRBJ2-5
D gene: NA
clone size: few
V gene: TRBV9

CDR3 DNA: TGCAGTGCTAGATTTAGCGGGATCCGGGCCGGGGAGCTGTTTTTT
CDR3 protein: CSARFSGIRAGELFF
CDR3 length: 15
J gene: TRBJ2-2
D gene: TRBD2
clone size: many
V gene: TRBV20-1

CDR3 DNA: TGCAGTGGGCTTAGCGGGATGATAAACATTCAGTACTTC
CDR3 protein: CSGLSGMINIQYF
CDR3 length: 13
J gene: TRBJ2-4
D gene: TRBD2
clone size: few
V gene: TRBV20-1

CDR3 DNA: TGTGCCATCAGTCAACGGGGGACAGGGGACGGCGGGGAGCTGTTTTTT
CDR3 protein: CAISQRGTGDGGELFF
CDR3 length: 16
J gene: TRBJ2-2
D gene: TRBD1
clone size: many
V gene: TRBV10-3

CDR3 DNA: TGTGCCAGCAGCCAAGACCTCCCTGGACTAGCGGGGTCCTATAGCACAGATACGCAGTATTTT
CDR3 protein: CASSQDLPGLAGSYSTDTQYF
CDR3 length: 21
J gene: TRBJ2-3
D gene: TRBD2
clone size: NA
V gene: TRBV14

CDR3 DNA: TGTGCCAGCAGTGCTCCTACGAAGTACGAGCAGTACTTC
CDR3 protein: CASSAPTKYEQYF
CDR3 length: 13
J gene: TRBJ2-7
D gene: NA
clone size: many
V gene: TRBV28

CDR3 DNA: TGTGCCAGCAGCGCGTTGGCTGAAGCTTTCTTT
CDR3 protein: CASSALAEAFF
CDR3 length: 11
J gene: TRBJ1-1
D gene: NA
clone size: few
V gene: TRBV7-9

CDR3 DNA: TGTGCCAGCAGCTTGGCCCTAGCGGGATTGGATGAGCAGTTCTTC
CDR3 protein: CASSLALAGLDEQFF
CDR3 length: 15
J gene: TRBJ2-1
D gene: TRBD2
clone size: many
V gene: TRBV5-1

CDR3 DNA: TGTGCCAGCAGCCCGAATCAGGACTATGGCTACACCTTC
CDR3 protein: CASSPNQDYGYTF
CDR3 length: 13
J gene: TRBJ1-2
D gene: NA
clone size: few
V gene: TRBV7-2

CDR3 DNA: TGTGCCAGCAAACCGGGACTAGCGGGAGAAAGAAATGAGCAGTTCTTC
CDR3 protein: CASKPGLAGERNEQFF
CDR3 length: 16
J gene: TRBJ2-1
D gene: TRBD2
clone size: many
V gene: TRBV27

CDR3 DNA: TGTGCCAGCAGCTTATTCCTTCGGAATGAAAAACTGTTTTTT
CDR3 protein: CASSLFLRNEKLFF
CDR3 length: 14
J gene: TRBJ1-4
D gene: NA
clone size: few
V gene: TRBV7-9

CDR3 DNA: TGCAGCGTTGACAGGGGAGACTATGGCTACACCTTC
CDR3 protein: CSVDRGDYGYTF
CDR3 length: 12
J gene: TRBJ1-2
D gene: NA
clone size: NA
V gene: TRBV29-1

CDR3 DNA: TGCGCCAGCAGTGAGTCGCGTGGGGCAGACCCCTACGAGCAGTACTTC
CDR3 protein: CASSESRGADPYEQYF
CDR3 length: 16
J gene: TRBJ2-7
D gene: NA
clone size: NA
V gene: TRBV10-1

CDR3 DNA: TGTGCCAGCAGTGGGGTTTTAGAGACCCAGTACTTC
CDR3 protein: CASSGVLETQYF
CDR3 length: 12
J gene: TRBJ2-5
D gene: NA
clone size: many
V gene: TRBV2

CDR3 DNA: TGTGCCAGCAGCTTCCTAGCGGGAGGTGGTGGCGATACGCAGTATTTT
CDR3 protein: CASSFLAGGGGDTQYF
CDR3 length: 16
J gene: TRBJ2-3
D gene: TRBD2
clone size: many
V gene: TRBV7-2